The TCR beta chain described here comes from a study of CD8+CD57+ T cells in acquired aplastic anemia. Investigators profiled TCR beta VDJ and CDR3 from genomic DNA template. One entry per CDR3 protein, called by TCRdb with MiXCR from the reads. The sample has 200,000 or so distinct CDR3 sequences; around 47% are singletons. All patients picked for sequencing had shown, by flow cytometry, an expansion of CD8+CD57+ cells. Each of the patients presented with severe acquired aplastic anemia. In this sample, this clonotype turned up many times. The receptor's source is a human donor with aplastic anemia. Sequencing was performed on sorted CD4+, CD8+, or CD8+CD57+ T cells (not recorded which) from PBMCs.

The CDR3 loop reads CATSDPTGTSGRARNEQFF. CDR3 nucleotide sequence: TGTGCCACCAGTGATCCCACGGGGACTAGCGGGAGGGCCAGAAATGAGCAGTTCTTC. This chain connects TRBV24-1 to TRBJ2-1; 16 bases align to TRBD2. CDR1 KGHDR and CDR2 SFDVKD come from the germline V gene. V lost 3 bases to trimming and J lost 7 bases; unmatched junction nucleotides: 11. This CDR3 comprises 19 residues.